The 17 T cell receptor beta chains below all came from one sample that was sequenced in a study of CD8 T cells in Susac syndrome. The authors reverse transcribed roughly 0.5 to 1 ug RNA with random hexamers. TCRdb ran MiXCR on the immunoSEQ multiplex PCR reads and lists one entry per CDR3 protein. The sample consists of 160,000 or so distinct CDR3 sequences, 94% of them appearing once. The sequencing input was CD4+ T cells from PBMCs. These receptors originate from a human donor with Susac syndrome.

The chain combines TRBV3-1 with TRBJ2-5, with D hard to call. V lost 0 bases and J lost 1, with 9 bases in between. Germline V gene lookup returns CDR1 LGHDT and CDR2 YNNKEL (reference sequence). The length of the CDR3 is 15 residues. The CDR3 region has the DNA TGTGCCAGCAGCCAAGACGGCTTAAGCCAAGAGACCCAGTACTTC. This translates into CASSQDGLSQETQYF.

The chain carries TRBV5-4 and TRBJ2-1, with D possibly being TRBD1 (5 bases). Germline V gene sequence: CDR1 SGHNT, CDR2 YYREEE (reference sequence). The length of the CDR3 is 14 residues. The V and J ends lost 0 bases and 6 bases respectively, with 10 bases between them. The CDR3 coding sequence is TGTGCCAGCAGCTTGGTTCAGGGAAGCAATGAGCAGTTCTTC. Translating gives CASSLVQGSNEQFF.

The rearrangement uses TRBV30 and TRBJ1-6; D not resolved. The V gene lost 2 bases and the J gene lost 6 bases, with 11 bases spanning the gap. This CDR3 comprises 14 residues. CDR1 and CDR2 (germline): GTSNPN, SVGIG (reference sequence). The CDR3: CAWSLGTANSPLHF. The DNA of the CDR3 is TGTGCCTGGAGTTTGGGAACGGCTAATTCACCCCTCCACTTT.

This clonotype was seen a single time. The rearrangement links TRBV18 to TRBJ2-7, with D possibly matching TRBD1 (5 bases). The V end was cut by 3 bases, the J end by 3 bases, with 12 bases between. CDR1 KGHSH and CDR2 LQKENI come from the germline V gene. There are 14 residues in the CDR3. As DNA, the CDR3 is TGTGCCAGCTCACCTAAGAGAGACAGCTACGAGCAGTACTTC. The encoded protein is CASSPKRDSYEQYF.

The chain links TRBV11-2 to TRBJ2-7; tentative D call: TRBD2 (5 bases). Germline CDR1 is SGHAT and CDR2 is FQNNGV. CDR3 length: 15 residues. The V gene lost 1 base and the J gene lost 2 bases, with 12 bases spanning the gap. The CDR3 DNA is TGTGCCAGCAGCTTAGTTGCGGGCACGACCTACGAGCAGTACTTC. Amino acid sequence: CASSLVAGTTYEQYF.

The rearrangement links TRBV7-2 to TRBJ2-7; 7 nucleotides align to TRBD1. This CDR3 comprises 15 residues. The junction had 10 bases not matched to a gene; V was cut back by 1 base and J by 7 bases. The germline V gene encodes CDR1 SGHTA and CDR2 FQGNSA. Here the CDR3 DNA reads TGTGCCAGCAGCTTAGTCGGGCAGGGGGTGAGAGAGCAGTACTTC. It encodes CASSLVGQGVREQYF. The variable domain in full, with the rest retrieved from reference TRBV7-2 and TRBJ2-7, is GAGVSQSPSNKVTEKGKDVELRCDPISGHTALYWYRQSLGQGLEFLIYFQGNSAPDKSGLPSDRFSAERTGGSVSTLTIQRTQQEDSAVYLCASSLVGQGVREQYFGPGTRLTVT.

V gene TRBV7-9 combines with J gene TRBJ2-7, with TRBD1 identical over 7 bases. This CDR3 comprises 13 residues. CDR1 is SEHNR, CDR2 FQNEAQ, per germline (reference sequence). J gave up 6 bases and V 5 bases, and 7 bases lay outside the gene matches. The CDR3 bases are TGTGCCAGCAGCCTTACCACAGGGGTCGAGCAGTACTTC. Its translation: CASSLTTGVEQYF.

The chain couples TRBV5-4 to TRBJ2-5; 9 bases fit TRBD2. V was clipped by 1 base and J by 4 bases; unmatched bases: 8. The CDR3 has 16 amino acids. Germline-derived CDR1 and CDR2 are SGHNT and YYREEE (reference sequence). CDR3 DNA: TGTGCCAGCAGCTTGAGGATAGCGGGGGCAGGAGAGACCCAGTACTTC. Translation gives CASSLRIAGAGETQYF.

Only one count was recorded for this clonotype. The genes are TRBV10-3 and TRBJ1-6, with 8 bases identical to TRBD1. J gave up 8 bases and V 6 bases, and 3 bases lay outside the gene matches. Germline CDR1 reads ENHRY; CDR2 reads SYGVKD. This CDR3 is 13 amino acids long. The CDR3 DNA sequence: TGTGCCATCAGGGACAGGGAGGATTCACCCCTCCACTTT. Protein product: CAIRDREDSPLHF.

The CDR3 spells CASRENRGQGAQHF. Here the CDR3 DNA reads TGTGCCAGCAGGGAAAACAGGGGACAAGGAGCCCAGCATTTT. The rearrangement joins TRBV2 to TRBJ1-5; TRBD1 matches at 7 bases. In germline, CDR1 is SNHLY, CDR2 FYNNEI. V shed 6 bases and J 11 bases; nucleotides not matched to a gene: 13. This CDR3 is 14 amino acids long.

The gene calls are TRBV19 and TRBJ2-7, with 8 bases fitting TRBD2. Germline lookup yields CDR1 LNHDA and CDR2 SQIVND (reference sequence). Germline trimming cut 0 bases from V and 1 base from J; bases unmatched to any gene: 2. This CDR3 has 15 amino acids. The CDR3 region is CASSIDGGGSYEQYF. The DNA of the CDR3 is TGTGCCAGTAGTATAGATGGCGGGGGGTCCTACGAGCAGTACTTC. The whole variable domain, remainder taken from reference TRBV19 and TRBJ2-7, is DGGITQSPKYLFRKEGQNVTLSCEQNLNHDAMYWYRQDPGQGLRLIYYSQIVNDFQKGDIAEGYSVSREKKESFPLTVTSAQKNPTAFYLCASSIDGGGSYEQYFGPGTRLTVT.

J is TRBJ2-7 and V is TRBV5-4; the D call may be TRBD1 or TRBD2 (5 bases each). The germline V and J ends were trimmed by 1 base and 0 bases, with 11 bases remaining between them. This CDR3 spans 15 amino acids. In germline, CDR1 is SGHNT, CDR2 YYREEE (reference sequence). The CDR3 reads CASSLPGASSYEQYF. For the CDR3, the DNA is TGTGCCAGCAGCTTGCCCGGGGCGAGCTCCTACGAGCAGTACTTC.

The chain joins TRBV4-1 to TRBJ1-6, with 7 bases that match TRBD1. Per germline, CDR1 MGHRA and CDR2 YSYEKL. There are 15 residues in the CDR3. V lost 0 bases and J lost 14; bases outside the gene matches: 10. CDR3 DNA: TGCGCCAGCAGCCAAGAAGGCGACAGGGTGTCTGCCCTCCACTTT. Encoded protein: CASSQEGDRVSALHF.

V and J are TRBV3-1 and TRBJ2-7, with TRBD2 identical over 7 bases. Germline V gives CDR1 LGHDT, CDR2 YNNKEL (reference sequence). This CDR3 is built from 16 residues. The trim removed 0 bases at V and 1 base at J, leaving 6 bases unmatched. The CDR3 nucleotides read TGTGCCAGCAGCCAAGAAATGGAGCGGGGTTCCTACGAGCAGTACTTC. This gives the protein CASSQEMERGSYEQYF.

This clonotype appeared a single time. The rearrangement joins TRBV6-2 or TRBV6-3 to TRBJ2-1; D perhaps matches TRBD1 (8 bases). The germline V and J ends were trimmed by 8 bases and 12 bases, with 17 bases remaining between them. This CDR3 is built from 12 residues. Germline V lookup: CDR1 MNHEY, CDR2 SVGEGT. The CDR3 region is CASSQGGPGQFF. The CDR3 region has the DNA TGTGCCAGCTCACAGGGGGGGCCAGGGCAGTTCTTC.

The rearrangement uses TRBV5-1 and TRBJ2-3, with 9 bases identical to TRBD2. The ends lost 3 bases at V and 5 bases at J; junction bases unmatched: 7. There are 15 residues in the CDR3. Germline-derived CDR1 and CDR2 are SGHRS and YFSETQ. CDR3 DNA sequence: TGCGCCAGCAGCTCAGGCGGGGGGGCCAAAGATACGCAGTATTTT. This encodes CASSSGGGAKDTQYF.

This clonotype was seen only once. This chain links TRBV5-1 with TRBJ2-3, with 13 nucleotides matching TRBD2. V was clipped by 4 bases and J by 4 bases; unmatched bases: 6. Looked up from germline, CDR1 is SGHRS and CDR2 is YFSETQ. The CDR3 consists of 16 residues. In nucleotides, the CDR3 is TGCGCCAGCAGCCGAATTACTAGCGGGGGGGCAGATACGCAGTATTTT. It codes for CASSRITSGGADTQYF.